A selection of T cell receptor beta chains follows, all from one sample in a study of OX40 agonist ivuxolimab in advanced cancers. The data were produced by immunoSEQ multiplex PCR, yet TCRdb's version contains in-frame clones alone and is incomplete. The sample has tens of thousands of clones, 84% seen once. Sequenced here: CD4+ or CD8+ T cells sorted from blood, sampled in a trial of the OX40 agonist ivuxolimab. The receptors come from an adult with an advanced solid tumor such as melanoma, head and neck, liver or kidney cancer. CDR3s include the opening cysteine and the closing phenylalanine or tryptophan. D genes are given only for firm matches. Clone size is not always given. Where it is, it says once, few, many or a class for expanded clones.

. | TRBJ1-1 | TRBV6-1 | . | CASSGRRDTEAFF | TGTGCCAGCAGTGGGAGGCGGGACACTGAAGCTTTCTTT
TRBD1 | TRBJ2-7 | TRBV7-6 | . | CASGLAPNRQGNEQYF | TGTGCCAGCGGCTTAGCCCCTAATCGACAGGGAAACGAGCAGTACTTC
. | TRBJ2-4 | TRBV21-1 | few | CASSLGGRGKNIQYF | TGTGCCAGCAGCCTTGGGGGAAGGGGCAAAAACATTCAGTACTTC
TRBD1 | TRBJ1-3 | TRBV10-3 | . | CAISGGQWTGDTIYF | TGTGCCATCAGTGGGGGCCAATGGACAGGGGACACCATATATTTT
. | TRBJ2-1 | TRBV11-3 | few | CASSLERGTEQFF | TGTGCCAGCAGCTTAGAGCGCGGCACTGAGCAGTTCTTC
. | TRBJ2-1 | TRBV18 | . | CASSPPSYNEQFF | TGTGCCAGCTCACCACCCTCCTACAATGAGCAGTTCTTC
. | TRBJ2-7 | TRBV27 | . | CASSRFPGTKEGSYEQYF | TGTGCCAGCAGTCGGTTTCCGGGCACTAAAGAGGGCTCCTACGAGCAGTACTTC
. | TRBJ1-5 | TRBV19 | . | CASSPFGQGVHQPQHF | TGTGCCAGTAGTCCCTTCGGTCAGGGTGTGCATCAGCCCCAGCATTTT
. | TRBJ2-1 | TRBV4-1 | . | CAKRVPSSYNEQFF | TGCGCCAAGCGGGTCCCGAGCTCCTACAATGAGCAGTTCTTC
. | TRBJ1-5 | TRBV23-1 | . | CASSQGGVSNQPQHF | TGCGCCAGCAGTCAAGGAGGGGTGAGCAATCAGCCCCAGCATTTT
. | TRBJ2-2 | TRBV18 | . | CASSPQGSGTGELFF | TGTGCCAGCTCACCACAGGGGTCGGGGACCGGGGAGCTGTTTTTT
. | TRBJ1-5 | TRBV4-3 | . | CASSQDTRGSNQPQHF | TGCGCCAGCAGCCAAGATACTAGGGGGAGCAATCAGCCCCAGCATTTT
TRBD1 | TRBJ1-4 | TRBV2 | once | CASSGRDRGEKLFF | TGTGCCAGCAGTGGGCGGGACAGGGGAGAAAAACTGTTTTTT
. | TRBJ1-3 | TRBV5-5 | . | CASSRFSSGNTIYF | TGTGCCAGCAGCAGGTTCAGCTCTGGAAACACCATATATTTT
TRBD1 | TRBJ2-5 | TRBV7-9 | . | CASSLARDRESETQYF | TGTGCCAGCAGCTTAGCACGGGACAGGGAAAGTGAGACCCAGTACTTC
TRBD2 | TRBJ2-1 | TRBV5-1 | . | CASSSQRGGVEQFF | TGCGCCAGCAGCTCGCAGCGGGGGGGCGTTGAGCAGTTCTTC
. | TRBJ1-2 | TRBV9 | . | CASSARADGGIYGYTF | TGTGCCAGCAGCGCCCGAGCGGACGGTGGAATCTATGGCTACACCTTC
. | TRBJ1-2 | TRBV4-1 | . | CASSQDFTGIVDGYTF | TGCGCCAGCAGCCAAGATTTCACAGGGATAGTCGATGGCTACACCTTC
TRBD1 | TRBJ1-1 | TRBV7-8 | few | CASSSGQGFSYAFF | TGTGCCAGCAGCTCCGGACAGGGCTTCTCCTACGCTTTCTTT
TRBD2 | TRBJ2-5 | TRBV9 | . | CASSVAGVETQYF | TGTGCCAGCAGCGTGGCGGGGGTCGAGACCCAGTACTTC
. | TRBJ2-1 | TRBV19 | . | CASSIEGTGSDEQFF | TGTGCCAGTAGTATAGAGGGCACCGGCAGCGATGAGCAGTTCTTC
. | TRBJ1-2 | TRBV15 | . | CATSRDRADYGYTF | TGTGCCACCAGCAGAGATAGGGCCGACTATGGCTACACCTTC
. | TRBJ2-3 | TRBV7-8 | . | CASSLRDLTDTQYF | TGTGCCAGCAGCCTCCGGGACCTTACAGATACGCAGTATTTT
TRBD1 | TRBJ1-1 | TRBV10-2 | . | CASSGDRGRTEAFF | TGCGCCAGCAGTGGAGACAGGGGGCGGACTGAAGCTTTCTTT
. | TRBJ2-7 | TRBV23-1 | once | CASSLPGLYF | TGCGCCAGCAGTCTGCCAGGGTTGTACTTC
. | TRBJ2-4 | TRBV2 | . | CASRPGTTPYIQYF | TGTGCCAGCAGGCCCGGGACCACCCCCTACATTCAGTACTTC
. | TRBJ1-2 | TRBV29-1 | few | CSVVSAYGYTF | TGCAGCGTTGTGTCAGCCTATGGCTACACCTTC